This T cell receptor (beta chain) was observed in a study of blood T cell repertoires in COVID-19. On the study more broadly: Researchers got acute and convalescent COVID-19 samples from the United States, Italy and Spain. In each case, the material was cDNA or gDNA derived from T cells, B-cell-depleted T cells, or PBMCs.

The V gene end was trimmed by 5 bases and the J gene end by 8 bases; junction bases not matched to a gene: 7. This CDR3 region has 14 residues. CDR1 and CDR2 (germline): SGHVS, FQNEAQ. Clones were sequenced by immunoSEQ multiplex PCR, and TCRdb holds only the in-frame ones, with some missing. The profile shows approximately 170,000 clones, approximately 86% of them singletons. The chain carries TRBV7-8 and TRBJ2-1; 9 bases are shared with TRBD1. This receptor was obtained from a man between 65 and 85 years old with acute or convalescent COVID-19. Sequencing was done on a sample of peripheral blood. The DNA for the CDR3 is TGTGCCAGCAGCGCGAGGACAGGGGAGGATGAGCAGTTCTTC. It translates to CASSARTGEDEQFF.